The next 14 T cell receptor beta chains were all read from a single sample in a study of T cell responses to AZD1222 COVID-19 vaccine. The repertoire was sequenced with immunoSEQ multiplex PCR; TCRdb's copy has only in-frame clones and lacks some. The repertoire holds 150,000 to 200,000 clones, over 80% seen once, with 3.5% to 5.5% in the top ten. The sequences come from peripheral blood, collected 28 days after the second dose of the MenACWY control vaccine. The receptors derive from an adult who received the MenACWY meningococcal vaccine as a control.

V and J are TRBV10-1 and TRBJ2-7, with TRBD1 matching 8 bases. Trimming cost V 5 bases and J 5 bases; bases outside gene matches: 5. Germline loops: CDR1 WNHNN, CDR2 SYGVQD (reference sequence). This CDR3 comprises 13 residues. CDR3: CASSRTGNHEQYF. CDR3 DNA: TGCGCCAGCAGTAGGACAGGGAACCACGAGCAGTACTTC.

With respect to this clone: Likely a read error: the CDR3 ends without its conserved phenylalanine or tryptophan. It is unclear where the CDR3 begins or ends on the DNA, so no DNA is shown, and the CDR3 is as TCRdb lists it. V usage is TRBV28 and J usage is TRBJ1-2; the D call in the table, TRBD1, was not verified against the DNA. Both ends counted, the CDR3 spans 11 residues. Germline V gives CDR1 MDHEN, CDR2 SYDVKM. The CDR3 loop reads CASSTFDIGQI.

J is TRBJ1-4 and V is TRBV28; 7 nucleotides align to TRBD1. The V and J ends lost 3 bases and 5 bases, in that order; junction bases with no gene match: 12. There are 17 residues in the CDR3. The V gene's germline CDR1 is MDHEN and CDR2 SYDVKM. The CDR3 DNA follows: TGTGCCAGCAGTTTCTACCAAGGGACAGCCAAAAATGAAAAACTGTTTTTT. As protein: CASSFYQGTAKNEKLFF.

The rearrangement uses TRBV19 and TRBJ1-3; D unresolved. The V and J ends lost 1 base and 0 bases respectively, with 16 bases between them. The germline gives CDR1 LNHDA, CDR2 SQIVND (reference sequence). The CDR3 runs 18 residues. Here the CDR3 DNA reads TGTGCCAGTAGTATAGTGGCGTCTGGCTCATCCTCTGGAAACACCATATATTTT. This codes for CASSIVASGSSSGNTIYF.

This clone has only one observation. The gene calls are TRBV28 and TRBJ2-1; D perhaps matches TRBD2 (6 bases). V lost 7 bases and J lost 3, with 13 bases in between. CDR1 is MDHEN and CDR2 is SYDVKM in the germline V gene. The CDR3 is made up of 14 amino acids. The CDR3 coding sequence is TGTGCCAGCAATACCGGGACTGGCTACAATGAGCAGTTCTTC. This gives the protein CASNTGTGYNEQFF.

The chain employs TRBV19 and TRBJ1-5; no firm D call. Germline V gene data show CDR1 as LNHDA and CDR2 as SQIVND (reference sequence). There are 14 residues in the CDR3. V lost 2 bases and J lost 2, with 7 bases in between. In nucleotides, the CDR3 is TGTGCCAGTAGTATATTAAGCCGCAATCAGCCCCAGCATTTT. This codes for CASSILSRNQPQHF.

This rearrangement joins TRBV27 to TRBJ1-1; no clear D. The V end lost 5 bases, the J end lost 2 bases, and 3 bases lay between the germline ends. Germline V gene lookup returns CDR1 MNHEY and CDR2 SMNVEV (reference sequence). The CDR3 contains 11 residues. As DNA, the CDR3 is TGTGCCAGCAGTCAAAACACTGAAGCTTTCTTT. It codes for CASSQNTEAFF.

V and J are TRBV27 and TRBJ1-3; 8 bases agree with TRBD1. Germline V lookup: CDR1 MNHEY, CDR2 SMNVEV (reference sequence). This CDR3 has 14 amino acids. The ends lost 5 bases at V and 4 bases at J; junction bases unmatched: 4. The CDR3 here is CASSGQGLGNTIYF. The CDR3 region has the DNA TGTGCCAGCAGTGGACAGGGACTCGGAAACACCATATATTTT.

The genes are TRBV11-2 and TRBJ2-7; 9 bases are a match to TRBD1. Germline V gene sequence: CDR1 SGHAT, CDR2 FQNNGV. This CDR3 contains 17 residues. With V trimmed by 7 bases and J by 3 bases, 16 bases remained unmatched. CDR3 nucleotide sequence: TGTGCCAGCACCGGGACAGGGAGGAGTAGCGCTCACTACGAGCAGTACTTC. Encoded protein: CASTGTGRSSAHYEQYF.

This chain links TRBV6-2 or TRBV6-3 with TRBJ1-5; 11 bases map to TRBD1. Per the germline V gene, CDR1 is MNHEY and CDR2 is SVGEGT. V trimming: 4 bases; J trimming: 4 bases; junction bases outside the gene matches: 3. CDR3 size: 15 residues. CDR3 region: CASSSGQGANQPQHF. CDR3 sequence (DNA): TGTGCCAGCAGTTCCGGACAGGGGGCGAATCAGCCCCAGCATTTT.

In this sample, this clone turned up once. The chain employs TRBV4-1 and TRBJ1-1; no clear D. The V gene's germline CDR1 is MGHRA and CDR2 YSYEKL. This CDR3 is 14 amino acids long. Deletions cut 1 base from V and 5 bases from J, with 11 bases between. For the CDR3, the DNA is TGCGCCAGCAGCCAAGGGCTGGGAAGAACTGAAGCTTTCTTT. This sequence encodes CASSQGLGRTEAFF.

The rearrangement uses TRBV11-3 and TRBJ2-1; 7 nucleotides agree with TRBD2. V lost 5 bases to trimming and J lost 7 bases; unmatched junction nucleotides: 2. The CDR3 is 12 amino acids. Germline assignment: CDR1 SGHNT and CDR2 YENEEA. The CDR3 nucleotides read TGTGCCAGCAGCCCCGGGGGGAATGAGCAGTTCTTC. Encoded protein: CASSPGGNEQFF.

This chain connects TRBV11-3 to TRBJ2-3, with 16 positions matching TRBD2. The CDR3 extends over 17 amino acids. Per germline, CDR1 SGHNT and CDR2 YENEEA. The junction had 5 bases not matched to a gene; V was cut back by 5 bases and J by 3 bases. This CDR3 is CASSRGTSGRGTDTQYF. As DNA, the CDR3 is TGTGCCAGCAGCCGCGGGACTAGCGGGAGGGGTACAGATACGCAGTATTTT.

This clone was seen a handful of times. This chain joins TRBV10-1 and TRBJ1-6; D is unclear. V shed 4 bases and J shed 7 bases, with 11 bases lying between them. Germline CDR1 reads WNHNN; CDR2 reads SYGVQD (reference sequence). CDR3 length: 14 residues. Here the CDR3 DNA reads TGCGCCAGCAGTGTGGCAGGCGCCAATTCACCCCTCCACTTT. The encoded protein is CASSVAGANSPLHF.